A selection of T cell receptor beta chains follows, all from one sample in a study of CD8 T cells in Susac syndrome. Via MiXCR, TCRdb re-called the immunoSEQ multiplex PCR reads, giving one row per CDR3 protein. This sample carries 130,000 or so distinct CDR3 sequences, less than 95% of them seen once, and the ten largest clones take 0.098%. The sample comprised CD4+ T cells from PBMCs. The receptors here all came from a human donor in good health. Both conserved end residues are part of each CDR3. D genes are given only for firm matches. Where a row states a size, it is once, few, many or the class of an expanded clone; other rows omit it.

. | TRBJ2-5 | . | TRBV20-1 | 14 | TGCAGTGCTCAGGGCCCACAATCCCAAGAGACCCAGTACTTC | CSAQGPQSQETQYF
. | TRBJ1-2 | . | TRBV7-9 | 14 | TGTGCCAGCAGCCCCGGGACAAGGAGCTATGGCTACACCTTC | CASSPGTRSYGYTF
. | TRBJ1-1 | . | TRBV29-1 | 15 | TGCAGCGTCGCCCTCCGGTGGGGCCAGAACACTGAAGCTTTCTTT | CSVALRWGQNTEAFF
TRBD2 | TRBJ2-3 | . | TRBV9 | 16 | TGTGCCAGCAGCTTCTACGGGACTAGCGGTTCAGATACGCAGTATTTT | CASSFYGTSGSDTQYF
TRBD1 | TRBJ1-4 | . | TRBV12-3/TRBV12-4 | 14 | TGTGCCAGCGGACCGACAGGGACTAATGAAAAACTGTTTTTT | CASGPTGTNEKLFF
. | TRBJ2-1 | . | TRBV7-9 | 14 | TGTGCCAGCAGCCATGCGCCCCGGATCAATGAGCAGTTCTTC | CASSHAPRINEQFF
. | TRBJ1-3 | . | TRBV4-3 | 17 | TGCGCCAGCAGCCAAGATACAGGGCAGCCCTCTGGAAACACCATATATTTT | CASSQDTGQPSGNTIYF
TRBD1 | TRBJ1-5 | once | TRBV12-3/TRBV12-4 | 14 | TGTGCCAGCAGCCTACTACAGGGGACCCAGCCCCAGCATTTT | CASSLLQGTQPQHF
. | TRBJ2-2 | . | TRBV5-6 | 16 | TGTGCCAGCAGCTTGGCGTCCGGGTTAGGGACCGGGGAGCTGTTTTTT | CASSLASGLGTGELFF
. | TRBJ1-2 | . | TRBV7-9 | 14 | TGTGCCAGCTCTTCTTCGGGGGTTAACTATGGCTACACCTTC | CASSSSGVNYGYTF
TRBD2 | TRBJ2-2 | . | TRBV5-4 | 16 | TGTGCCAGCAGCTTGAGTACTAGCGCGAACACCGGGGAGCTGTTTTTT | CASSLSTSANTGELFF
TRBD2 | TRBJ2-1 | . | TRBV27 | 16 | TGTGCCAGCAGCCCAAATAGCGGGAGTTGGAACAATGAGCAGTTCTTC | CASSPNSGSWNNEQFF
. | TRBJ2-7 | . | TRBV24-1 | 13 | TGTGCCACCAGTGATTTTTGGGGGTACGAGCAGTACTTC | CATSDFWGYEQYF
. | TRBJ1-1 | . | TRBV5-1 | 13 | TGCGCCAGCAAGTCACAGGGCGACACTGAAGCTTTCTTT | CASKSQGDTEAFF
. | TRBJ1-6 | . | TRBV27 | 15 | TGTGCCAGCAGTTTACGCAGGGGAGATAATTCACCCCTCCACTTT | CASSLRRGDNSPLHF
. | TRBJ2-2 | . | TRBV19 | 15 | TGTGCCAGTAGTATTGGCAGGGGAAGGGCCGGGGAGCTGTTTTTT | CASSIGRGRAGELFF
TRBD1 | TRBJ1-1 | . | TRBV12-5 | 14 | TGTGCTAGTGGTTTGGCCGGACAGGGGGCTGAAGCTTTCTTT | CASGLAGQGAEAFF
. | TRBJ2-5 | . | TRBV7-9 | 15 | TGTGCCAGCAGCTCCTCTAATCAGGGCCGAGAGACCCAGTACTTC | CASSSSNQGRETQYF
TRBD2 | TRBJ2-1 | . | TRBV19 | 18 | TGTGCCAGTAGTATTGGGCTAGCGGGAGGAGCCTCCTACAATGAGCAGTTCTTC | CASSIGLAGGASYNEQFF
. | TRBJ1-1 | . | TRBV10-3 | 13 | TGTGCCATCAGTGAACGGTCGAACACTGAAGCTTTCTTT | CAISERSNTEAFF
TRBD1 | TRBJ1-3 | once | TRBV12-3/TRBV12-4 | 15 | TGTGCCAGCAGACTACAGGGGGGCATGCCGAACACCATATATTTT | CASRLQGGMPNTIYF
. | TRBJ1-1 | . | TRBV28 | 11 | TGTGCCAGCATCTCCGCGGGTGAAGCTTTCTTT | CASISAGEAFF
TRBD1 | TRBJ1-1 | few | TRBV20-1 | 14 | TGCAGTGCTCGTCCCGGGACAGGGAACACTGAAGCTTTCTTT | CSARPGTGNTEAFF
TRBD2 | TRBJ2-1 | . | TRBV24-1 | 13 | TGTGCCACCGGTCCGGGGGGGGAGAATGAGCAGTTCTTC | CATGPGGENEQFF
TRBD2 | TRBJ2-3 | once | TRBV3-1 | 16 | TGTGCCAGCAGCCCGTTGGGGAGCGGGAGCGCAGATACGCAGTATTTT | CASSPLGSGSADTQYF
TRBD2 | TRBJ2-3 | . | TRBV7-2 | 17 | TGTGCCAGCAGCTTAGCGAGGGCGGGAGTAGCAACAGATACGCAGTATTTT | CASSLARAGVATDTQYF
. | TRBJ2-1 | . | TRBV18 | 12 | TGTGCCAGCTCACGAGAGGGGGATGAGCAGTTCTTC | CASSREGDEQFF
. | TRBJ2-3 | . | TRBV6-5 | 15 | TGTGCCAGCAGTTACTGGCGGGTAGGACCAGATACGCAGTATTTT | CASSYWRVGPDTQYF
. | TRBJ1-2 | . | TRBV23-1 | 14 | TGCGCCGGCAGTCAATCGAGCCAGGGGCAGGGCTACACCTTC | CAGSQSSQGQGYTF
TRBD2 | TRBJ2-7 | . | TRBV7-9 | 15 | TGTGCCAGCAGCCTAACTAGCGGGTTATCACCGCAGCAGTACTTC | CASSLTSGLSPQQYF
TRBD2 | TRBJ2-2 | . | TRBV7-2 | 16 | TGTGCCAGCAGCTTACTAGCGGGAGCGCACACCGGGGAGCTGTTTTTT | CASSLLAGAHTGELFF
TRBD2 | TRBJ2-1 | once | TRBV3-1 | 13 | TGTGCCAGCAAACCGACTAGCGGAGAAGAGCAGTTCTTC | CASKPTSGEEQFF
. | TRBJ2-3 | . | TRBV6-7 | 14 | TGTGCCAGCAGTCCGACACCCCTCACAGATACGCAGTATTTT | CASSPTPLTDTQYF
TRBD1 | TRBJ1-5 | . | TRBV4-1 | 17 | TGCGCCAGCAGCCAAGATGGGGGACAGTATAGCAATCAGCCCCAGCATTTT | CASSQDGGQYSNQPQHF
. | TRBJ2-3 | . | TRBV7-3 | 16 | TGTGCCAGCAGCTATCAGGGATCGGGAGGCACAGATACGCAGTATTTT | CASSYQGSGGTDTQYF
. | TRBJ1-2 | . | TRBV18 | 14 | TGTGCCAGCTCTCCAACGGACATAGACTATGGCTACACCTTC | CASSPTDIDYGYTF
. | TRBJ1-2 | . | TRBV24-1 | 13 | TGTGCCACCAGTGATCCGGGAAGCTATGGCTACACCTTC | CATSDPGSYGYTF
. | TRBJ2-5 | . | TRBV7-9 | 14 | TGTGCCAGCACGATACGTGGGGGCGAGGAGACCCAGTACTTC | CASTIRGGEETQYF
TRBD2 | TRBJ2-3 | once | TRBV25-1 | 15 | TGTGCCAGCTCCGGTCGACTAGCGGGAACAGATACGCAGTATTTT | CASSGRLAGTDTQYF
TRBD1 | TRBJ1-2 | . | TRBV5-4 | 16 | TGTGCCAGCAGCTCCCAAACTCAGGGGGGTAACTATGGCTACACCTTC | CASSSQTQGGNYGYTF